Sequencing of this T cell receptor beta chain was carried out in a study of a mutant IDH1 vaccine in newly diagnosed glioma. Study as a whole: At weeks 1, 3, 5, 7, 11, 15, 19 and 23, patients received a vaccination, eight in all. Patients' prior therapy spanned radiotherapy, temozolomide, or both; most underwent both.

Regarding the study as a whole: Pseudoprogression apparently lacked any relation to changes in top peripheral T cell clonotypes.

Germline CDR1 reads SNHLY; CDR2 reads FYNNEI. This CDR3 comprises 14 residues. With 6 bases clipped from V and 5 bases from J, the junction kept 9 bases outside the gene matches. Time point here: week 11, during vaccination. Doses of 300 ug of mutant IDH1 20-mer peptide were given with topical imiquimod. Each donor presented with a new WHO grade 3 or 4 astrocytoma that tested IDH1-mutant and showed ATRX loss. In regard to this clone: Antigen: not known.

Method: immunoSEQ multiplex PCR; TCRdb's copy keeps in-frame clones and lacks some. The sample records 110,000 or so clones, under 90% being singletons. The receptor's source is a woman aged 50 to 60 with glioma. The chain carries TRBV2 and TRBJ1-1; 7 bases are a match to TRBD1. This specimen was PBMCs, taken from a glioma patient whose treatment included an IDH1 peptide vaccine. The CDR3 loop is CASRNRDSMTEAFF. As DNA, the CDR3 is TGTGCCAGCAGGAACCGGGACAGCATGACTGAAGCTTTCTTT.